The present T cell receptor (beta chain) was sequenced within a study of blood T cell repertoires in COVID-19. At the level of the study: Samples taken during acute and convalescent COVID-19 were collected in the United States, Italy and Spain.

Produced via immunoSEQ multiplex PCR; TCRdb's table is partial and in-frame only. The data hold about 100,000 clones, with 80% observed a single time. The sequenced sample was peripheral blood. This TCR came from a woman aged 65 to 85 with acute or convalescent COVID-19.

Here the CDR3 reads CASSHNRGGQETQYF. The CDR3 nucleotides are TGTGCCAGCAGTCATAACCGGGGGGGCCAAGAGACCCAGTACTTC. The gene calls are TRBV6-6 and TRBJ2-5; 8 bases match TRBD2. CDR1 MNHNY and CDR2 SVGAGI come from the germline V gene (reference sequence). The CDR3 contains 15 residues. After removal of 5 bases from V and 1 base from J, the junction contained 6 bases not matched to a gene.